These 2 T cell receptor beta chains were all obtained from the same sample, sequenced in a study of T cell clonality in common variable immunodeficiency. Profiling relied on immunoSEQ multiplex PCR, and the TCRdb table lists in-frame clones only, not all of them. The repertoire yields about 39,000 clones, none seen only once; the top ten contain 1.2% to 1.5%. The specimen sequenced was peripheral blood mononuclear cells. The origin of the receptors is a person between 18 and 69 years old in good health.

This clone was counted ten times or more. The read terminates 3 residues before the CDR3 end, so the remaining end is supplied by the germline J gene. The chain uses TRBV7-8 and TRBJ2-7; tentatively, D is TRBD2 (5 bases). Germline-derived CDR1 and CDR2 are SGHVS and FQNEAQ. The length of the CDR3 is 13 residues. V was cut by 4 bases and J by 3 bases, with 10 bases left in between. Incomplete CDR3 DNA: TGTGCCAGCAGCTACGAGCGGATCTACGAG. Translated, it gives CASSYERIYE. The whole CDR3 sequence is CASSYERIYEQYF.

This clone was seen repeatedly, ten times or more. The CDR3 end lies 3 residues beyond the end of the read and is filled in from the germline J gene. The V gene is TRBV2, the J gene TRBJ1-6; D remains unclear. The ends were cut back, 7 bases at V and 3 bases at J, with 10 bases in the middle. The CDR3 length is 14 residues. Germline CDR1 SNHLY, CDR2 FYNNEI. The sequenced CDR3 bases are TGTGCCAGCACCGCGGGAGTCTATAATTCACCC. It is translated as CASTAGVYNSP. The full CDR3 protein is CASTAGVYNSPLHF.